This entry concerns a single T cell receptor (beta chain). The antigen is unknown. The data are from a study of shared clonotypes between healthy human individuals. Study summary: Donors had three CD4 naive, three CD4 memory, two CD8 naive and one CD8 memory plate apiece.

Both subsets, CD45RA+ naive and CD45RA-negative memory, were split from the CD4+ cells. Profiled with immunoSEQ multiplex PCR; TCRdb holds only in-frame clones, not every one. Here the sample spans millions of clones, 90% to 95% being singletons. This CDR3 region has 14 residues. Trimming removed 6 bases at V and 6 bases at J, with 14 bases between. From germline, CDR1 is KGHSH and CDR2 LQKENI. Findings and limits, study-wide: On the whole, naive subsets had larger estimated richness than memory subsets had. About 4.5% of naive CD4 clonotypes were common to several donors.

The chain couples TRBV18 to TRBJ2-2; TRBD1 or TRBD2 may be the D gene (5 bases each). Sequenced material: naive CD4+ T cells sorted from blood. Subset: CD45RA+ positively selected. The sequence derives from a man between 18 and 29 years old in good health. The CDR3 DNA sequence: TGTGCCAGCTCCTCGGGGCTGGCGCCCGGGGAGCTGTTTTTT. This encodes CASSSGLAPGELFF.